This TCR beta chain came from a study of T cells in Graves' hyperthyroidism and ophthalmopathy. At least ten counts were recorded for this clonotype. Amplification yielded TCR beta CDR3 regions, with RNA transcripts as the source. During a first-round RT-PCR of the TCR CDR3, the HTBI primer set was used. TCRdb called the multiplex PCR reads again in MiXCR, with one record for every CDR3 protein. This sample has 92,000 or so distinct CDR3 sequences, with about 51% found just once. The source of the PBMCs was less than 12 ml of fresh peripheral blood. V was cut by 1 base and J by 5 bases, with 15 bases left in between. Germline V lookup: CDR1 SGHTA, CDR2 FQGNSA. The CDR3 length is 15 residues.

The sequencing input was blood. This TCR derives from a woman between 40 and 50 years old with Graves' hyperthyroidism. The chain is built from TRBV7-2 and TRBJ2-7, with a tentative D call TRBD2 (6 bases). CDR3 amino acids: CASSLDLRLVDEQYF. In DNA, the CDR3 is TGTGCCAGCAGCTTAGACCTGAGACTAGTCGACGAGCAGTACTTC.